The next 15 T cell receptor beta chains were all read from a single sample in a study of radiation and T cells in renal cell carcinoma. Using immunoSEQ multiplex PCR, the repertoire was profiled, and TCRdb retains in-frame clones only, with some absent. The repertoire holds 150,000 or so clones, less than 90% seen once, with 3.5% to 5% in the top ten. Indicated time point: baseline pretreatment blood. Noted treatment: 15 Gy SBRT to primary tumor, nephrectomy 4 weeks later. Material: blood, obtained from a patient whose treatment included radiotherapy and nephrectomy. The receptors shown here come from a woman in her seventies with renal cell carcinoma.

The chain is built from TRBV19 and TRBJ1-1; the D is unclear. The CDR3 covers 12 residues. With 6 bases removed from V and 2 bases from J, the gap between germline ends came to 7 bases. Germline CDR1 LNHDA, CDR2 SQIVND (reference sequence). CDR3 sequence reads: CASSHQNTEAFF. CDR3 sequence (DNA): TGTGCCAGTAGCCATCAAAACACTGAAGCTTTCTTT.

This clone was seen a handful of times. The chain carries TRBV30 and TRBJ1-1; tentatively, D is TRBD1 (5 bases). The V gene's germline CDR1 is GTSNPN and CDR2 SVGIG (reference sequence). Between the trimmed V and J ends, which lost 1 base and 4 bases, there was a span of 10 bases. This CDR3 has 13 amino acids. The CDR3: CAWSAGAVTEAFF. CDR3 bases: TGTGCCTGGAGTGCTGGGGCGGTCACTGAAGCTTTCTTT.

CDR3 bases: TGTGCCAGCAGTCCCCGGGGTAGCGGGGGGGCGGGCGAGCAGTTCTTC. This sequence encodes CASSPRGSGGAGEQFF. The rearrangement links TRBV6-6 to TRBJ2-1; 11 bases map to TRBD2. The germline gives CDR1 MNHNY, CDR2 SVGAGI (reference sequence). V gave up 5 bases and J gave up 10 bases; unmatched junction bases: 13. The CDR3 consists of 16 residues.

The chain is built from TRBV19 and TRBJ1-1; perhaps TRBD1 as D (6 bases). V was clipped by 5 bases and J by 2 bases, with 12 bases between them. Per germline, CDR1 LNHDA and CDR2 SQIVND (reference sequence). The CDR3 sequence is 14 residues long. The CDR3 bases are TGTGCCAGTAGTTCCTCAGGGGTTAACACTGAAGCTTTCTTT. Translated: CASSSSGVNTEAFF.

V usage is TRBV10-1 and J usage is TRBJ2-5, with D hard to call. The ends were cut back, 6 bases at V and 1 base at J, with 9 bases in the middle. Germline V gene lookup returns CDR1 WNHNN and CDR2 SYGVQD (reference sequence). The CDR3 runs to 13 residues. CDR3 sequence (DNA): TGCGCCAGCAGAGTACGACCCCAAGAGACCCAGTACTTC. As protein: CASRVRPQETQYF.

This chain uses TRBV6-6 with TRBJ2-7; tentative D call: TRBD1 (5 bases). This CDR3 has 13 amino acids. Trimming removed 7 bases from V and 4 bases from J, with 14 bases in between. Germline lookup yields CDR1 MNHNY and CDR2 SVGAGI (reference sequence). This CDR3 is CASTVKGDYEQYF. The CDR3 DNA reads as TGTGCCAGCACAGTTAAAGGGGATTACGAGCAGTACTTC.

V gene TRBV5-1 combines with J gene TRBJ2-5, with D hard to call. From germline, CDR1 is SGHRS and CDR2 YFSETQ. The CDR3 has 14 residues. V lost 4 bases and J lost 5, with 15 bases in between. The CDR3: CASSPSTLGETQYF. The DNA of the CDR3 is TGCGCCAGCAGCCCCTCCACATTGGGGGAGACCCAGTACTTC.

V gene TRBV7-8 combines with J gene TRBJ2-5; possible D gene TRBD1, 8 bases. This CDR3 contains 14 residues. V was clipped by 5 bases and J by 5 bases, with 15 bases between them. The germline V gene has CDR1 SGHVS and CDR2 FQNEAQ. The CDR3 is CASSRTGREETQYF. In DNA, the CDR3 is TGTGCCAGCAGCCGGACAGGGCGGGAGGAGACCCAGTACTTC. Full variable domain (outside the CDR3, taken from reference TRBV7-8 and TRBJ2-5): GAGVSQSPRYKVAKRGQDVALRCDPISGHVSLFWYQQALGQGPEFLTYFQNEAQLDKSGLPSDRFFAERPEGSVSTLKIQRTQQEDSAVYLCASSRTGREETQYFGPGTRLLVL.

V usage is TRBV6-5 and J usage is TRBJ1-2, with 8 bases lining up with TRBD1. Germline lookup yields CDR1 MNHEY and CDR2 SVGAGI. The CDR3 runs 16 residues. V lost 4 bases to trimming and J lost 4 bases; unmatched junction nucleotides: 11. CDR3 sequence: CASSLTRTGKGYGYTF. In DNA form, the CDR3 reads TGTGCCAGCAGTTTAACGCGGACAGGGAAGGGCTATGGCTACACCTTC.

This clone was seen just once. The CDR3, as DNA: TGTGCCAGCAGCTTGGGGCCGGGAGAGAACTATGGCTACACCTTC. As protein: CASSLGPGENYGYTF. The rearrangement uses TRBV5-5 and TRBJ1-2; D is undetermined. The CDR3 is 15 residues long. Trimming stripped 0 bases from V and 2 bases from J, with 11 bases between. Germline V gene data show CDR1 as SGHKS and CDR2 as YYEKEE (reference sequence).

The rearrangement links TRBV6-5 to TRBJ1-3; TRBD1 is a possible D gene (5 bases). V was trimmed by 5 bases and J by 0 bases, leaving 8 bases between them. Looked up from germline, CDR1 is MNHEY and CDR2 is SVGAGI. The CDR3 totals 14 residues. The CDR3 here is CASSRGFSGNTIYF. CDR3 bases: TGTGCCAGCAGTCGGGGGTTCTCTGGAAACACCATATATTTT.

V gene TRBV9 combines with J gene TRBJ1-1; D gene unclear. Between the trimmed V and J ends, which lost 0 bases and 1 base, there was a span of 10 bases. Germline CDR1 SGDLS, CDR2 YYNGEE. CDR3 length: 15 residues. CDR3 residues: CASSVDHRPNTEAFF. CDR3 bases: TGTGCCAGCAGCGTAGACCACAGACCGAACACTGAAGCTTTCTTT.

This sequence joins TRBV7-2 and TRBJ1-2; maybe TRBD1 (5 bases). Per germline, CDR1 SGHTA and CDR2 FQGNSA. The CDR3 spans 15 residues. The ends were cut back, 5 bases at V and 0 bases at J, with 13 bases in the middle. In DNA, the CDR3 is TGTGCCAGCAGCACCGGGACTCAACCTAACTATGGCTACACCTTC. Amino acids: CASSTGTQPNYGYTF.

V usage is TRBV5-1 and J usage is TRBJ2-7; D gene ambiguous. This CDR3 is built from 12 residues. Trimming cost V 2 bases and J 4 bases, with 7 bases left between them. Per germline, CDR1 SGHRS and CDR2 YFSETQ. For the CDR3, the DNA is TGCGCCAGCAGCTTCAACGAATACGAGCAGTACTTC. Protein: CASSFNEYEQYF.

This rearrangement joins TRBV6-5 to TRBJ2-6; no clear D. The germline CDR1 and CDR2 sequences are MNHEY and SVGAGI. V was trimmed by 2 bases and J by 1 base, leaving 9 bases between them. This CDR3 contains 16 residues. The CDR3: CASSYKGKSGANVLTF. CDR3 nucleotides: TGTGCCAGCAGTTACAAGGGCAAATCTGGGGCCAACGTCCTGACTTTC.